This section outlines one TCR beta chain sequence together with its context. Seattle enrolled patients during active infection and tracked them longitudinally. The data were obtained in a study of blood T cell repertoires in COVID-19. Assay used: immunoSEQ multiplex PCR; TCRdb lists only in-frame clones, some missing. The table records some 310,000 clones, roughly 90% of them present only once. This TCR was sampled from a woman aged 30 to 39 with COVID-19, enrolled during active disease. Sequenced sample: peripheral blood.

The CDR3 sequence: CASSTQGLATEAFF. Here the CDR3 DNA reads TGTGCCAGTAGTACGCAGGGCCTTGCCACTGAAGCTTTCTTT. This chain links TRBV19 with TRBJ1-1, with D perhaps matching TRBD1 (5 bases). With 4 bases removed from V and 4 bases from J, the gap between germline ends came to 13 bases. The CDR3 consists of 14 residues. Germline V lookup: CDR1 LNHDA, CDR2 SQIVND (reference sequence).